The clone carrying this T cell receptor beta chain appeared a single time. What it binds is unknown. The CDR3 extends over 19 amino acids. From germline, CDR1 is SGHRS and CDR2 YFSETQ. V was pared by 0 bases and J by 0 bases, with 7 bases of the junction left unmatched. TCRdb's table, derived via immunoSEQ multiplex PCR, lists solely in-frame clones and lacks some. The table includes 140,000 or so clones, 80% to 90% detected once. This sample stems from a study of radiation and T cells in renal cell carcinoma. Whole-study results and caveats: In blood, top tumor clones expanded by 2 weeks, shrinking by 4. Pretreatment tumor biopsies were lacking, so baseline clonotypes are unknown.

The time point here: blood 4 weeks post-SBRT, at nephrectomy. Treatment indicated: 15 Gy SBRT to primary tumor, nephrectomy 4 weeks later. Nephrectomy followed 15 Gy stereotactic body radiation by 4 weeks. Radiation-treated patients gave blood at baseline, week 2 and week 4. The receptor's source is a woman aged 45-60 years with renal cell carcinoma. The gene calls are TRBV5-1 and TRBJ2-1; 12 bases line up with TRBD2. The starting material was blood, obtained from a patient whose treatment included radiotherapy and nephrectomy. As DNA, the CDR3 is TGCGCCAGCAGCTTGGCCGGGCTAGCGGGAGGGAGCTCCTACAATGAGCAGTTCTTC. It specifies CASSLAGLAGGSSYNEQFF.